This TCR beta chain appears in the sequencing data of a study of T cells in Graves' hyperthyroidism and ophthalmopathy. RNA transcripts yielded amplified TCR beta CDR3 regions. First-round RT-PCR targeting the TCR CDR3 was performed with the HTBI primer set. TCRdb analysed the multiplex PCR reads with MiXCR anew, one entry per CDR3 protein. The sample yields about 290,000 distinct CDR3 sequences, roughly 13% seen once. This clonotype was picked up a small number of times. Sequencing was performed on blood. The sequence came from a woman between 35 and 50 years old with Graves' hyperthyroidism.

Here the CDR3 reads CASRTQGPGANVLTF. The CDR3 nucleotides read TGTGCCAGCAGGACACAGGGTCCTGGGGCCAACGTCCTGACTTTC. V gene TRBV25-1 combines with J gene TRBJ2-6; tentative D call: TRBD1 (6 bases). Trimming took off 6 bases at V and 2 bases at J, with 11 bases between the two ends. CDR1 MGHDK and CDR2 SYGVNS come from the germline V gene. The CDR3 runs 15 residues.